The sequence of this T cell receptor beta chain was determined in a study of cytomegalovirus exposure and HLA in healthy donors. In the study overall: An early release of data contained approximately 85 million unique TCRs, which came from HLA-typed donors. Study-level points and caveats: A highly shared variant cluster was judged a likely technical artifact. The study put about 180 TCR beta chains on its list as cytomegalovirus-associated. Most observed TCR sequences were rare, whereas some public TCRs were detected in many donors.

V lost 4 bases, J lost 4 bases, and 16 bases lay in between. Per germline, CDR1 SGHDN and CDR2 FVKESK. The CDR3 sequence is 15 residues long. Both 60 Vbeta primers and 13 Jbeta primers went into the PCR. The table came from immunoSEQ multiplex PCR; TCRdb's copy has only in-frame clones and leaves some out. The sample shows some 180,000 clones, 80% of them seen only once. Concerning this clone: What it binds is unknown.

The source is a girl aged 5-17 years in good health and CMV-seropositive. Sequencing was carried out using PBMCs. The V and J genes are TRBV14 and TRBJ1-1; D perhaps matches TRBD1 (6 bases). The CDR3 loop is CASSPLGQGSTEAFF. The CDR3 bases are TGTGCCAGCAGCCCCCTAGGGCAGGGGTCCACTGAAGCTTTCTTT. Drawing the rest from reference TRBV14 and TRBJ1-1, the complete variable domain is EAGVTQFPSHSVIEKGQTVTLRCDPISGHDNLYWYRRVMGKEIKFLLHFVKESKQDESGMPNNRFLAERTGGTYSTLKVQPAELEDSGVYFCASSPLGQGSTEAFFGQGTRLTVV.